This T cell receptor beta chain came from a study of blood T cell repertoires in COVID-19. About the research overall: Samples taken during acute and convalescent COVID-19 were collected in the United States, Italy and Spain. PBMCs, B-cell-depleted T cells, or T cells provided the cDNA or gDNA that made up the material.

Original analysis: Amplification of reference gene primers was used by the study to estimate nucleated cell counts. The repertoire was sequenced with immunoSEQ multiplex PCR; TCRdb's copy has only in-frame clones and lacks some. V, J and clone size are those of that table, while D and trimming were read from the DNA. The table records 80,000 or so clones, over 70% of them present only once. The receptor's source is a human donor in a cohort sampled during active COVID-19. Material: peripheral blood.

The CDR3 nucleotides read TGTGCCAGCAGCCGCGGGGAGCGACAAGGCACAGATACGCAGTATTTT. This gives the protein CASSRGERQGTDTQYF. This chain uses TRBV11-1 with TRBJ2-3, with D possibly being TRBD2 (6 bases). CDR3 size: 16 residues. V was trimmed by 5 bases and J by 1 base, leaving 16 bases between them. The germline V gene has CDR1 SGHAT and CDR2 FQDESV (reference sequence).